The clone carrying this TCR beta chain was detected once. This entry comes from a study of blood T cell repertoires in COVID-19. Whole-study context: PBMCs, B-cell-depleted T cells, or T cells were the source of the cDNA or gDNA that made up the material.

Study processing details: By means of reference gene primer amplification, nucleated cell counts were estimated. The repertoire was sequenced with immunoSEQ multiplex PCR; TCRdb's copy has only in-frame clones and lacks some. V, J and clone size are taken as reported in that table, and D and trimming were inferred from the DNA itself. The table has 250,000 to 350,000 clones, about 85% seen once. Participants were aged about 18 to 95 years, lived in over 20 US areas, and enrolled virtually. Germline loops: CDR1 GTSNPN, CDR2 SVGIG (reference sequence). V was trimmed by 5 bases and J by 2 bases, leaving 12 bases between them. CDR3 length: 13 residues.

The chain uses TRBV30 and TRBJ1-2, with D maybe TRBD1 (6 bases). Source material: PBMCs or T cells enriched from blood (not recorded which). This receptor was taken from a woman aged 50 to 60 who had recovered from COVID-19. The CDR3 loop reads CAWGRGFNYGYTF. The CDR3 DNA sequence: TGTGCCTGGGGGAGGGGGTTCAACTATGGCTACACCTTC.